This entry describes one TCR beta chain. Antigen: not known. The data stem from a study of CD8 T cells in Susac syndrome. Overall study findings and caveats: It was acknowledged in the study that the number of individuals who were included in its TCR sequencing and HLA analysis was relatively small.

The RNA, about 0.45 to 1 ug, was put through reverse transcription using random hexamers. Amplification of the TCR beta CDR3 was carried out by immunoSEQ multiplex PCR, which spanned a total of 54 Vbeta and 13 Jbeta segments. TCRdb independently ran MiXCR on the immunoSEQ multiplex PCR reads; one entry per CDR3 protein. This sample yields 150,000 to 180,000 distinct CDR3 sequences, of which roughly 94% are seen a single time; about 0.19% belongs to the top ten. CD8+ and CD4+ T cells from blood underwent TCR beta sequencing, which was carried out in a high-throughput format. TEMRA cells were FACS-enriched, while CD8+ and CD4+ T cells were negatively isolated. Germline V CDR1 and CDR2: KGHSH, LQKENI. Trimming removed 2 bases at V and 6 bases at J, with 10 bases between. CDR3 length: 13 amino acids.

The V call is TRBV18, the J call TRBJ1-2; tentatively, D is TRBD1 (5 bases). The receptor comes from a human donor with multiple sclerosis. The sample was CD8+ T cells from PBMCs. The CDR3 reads CASSPAGLDGYTF. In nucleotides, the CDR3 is TGTGCCAGCTCACCAGCAGGGCTGGATGGCTACACCTTC.